The sequence of this TCR beta chain was determined in a study of cytomegalovirus exposure and HLA in healthy donors. Findings of the study overall: Rare sequences made up most TCRs, while some public TCRs were found in many donors.

This PCR relied on a set of 60 Vbeta primers and 13 Jbeta primers. Assay: immunoSEQ multiplex PCR; the TCRdb copy retains only in-frame clones and omits some. The profile shows approximately 82,000 clones, 78% of them singletons. This CDR3 spans 15 amino acids. With 5 bases removed from V and 2 bases from J, the gap between germline ends came to 14 bases. Germline V gene lookup returns CDR1 SGHRS and CDR2 YFSETQ. Regarding this clone: Its target is unknown.

This receptor was taken from a man aged 35-49 years in good health and CMV-seronegative. This rearrangement joins TRBV5-1 to TRBJ1-3; no definite D call. Sequencing input: PBMCs. CDR3 nucleotides: TGCGCCAGCAGTCCCTGGTCGGTTGCTGGAAACACCATATATTTT. It specifies CASSPWSVAGNTIYF.